These T cell receptor beta chains were read from a single sample in a study of cytomegalovirus exposure and HLA in healthy donors. Data came from immunoSEQ multiplex PCR; TCRdb stores just in-frame clones and leaves some out. The data show 110,000 or so clones, more than 80% seen once. What was sequenced was PBMCs. These receptors all come from a middle-aged man in good health and CMV-seronegative. CDR3s leave out the opening cysteine and the closing phenylalanine or tryptophan. Each record gives: V gene, CDR3 length, CDR3 protein.

TRBV19	13	ASSPRTSGNNEQF
TRBV11-2	9	ASSWEASIY
TRBV19	14	ASTPVGSQGTDTQY
TRBV6-5	11	ASSEGGTYGYT
TRBV11-2	13	ASSLGNSANYGYT
TRBV10-3	12	APAGQGRVYEQY
TRBV7-9	12	ASSLQTGLTEAF
TRBV18	11	ASSQEGRNIAF
TRBV29-1	13	SVEEGAEPFYGYT
TRBV19	15	ASSSRTGGLAGGELF
TRBV19	10	ATPPGVSPLH
TRBV28	11	ASSSQGRYGYT
TRBV19	13	ASSRGLAVNTEAF
TRBV5-4	13	ASSLIGGAGTEAF
TRBV10-3	13	AISELQGDYNEQF
TRBV7-8	14	ASSLGLWQGDTEAF
TRBV10-3	11	ATEPGGRRGYT
TRBV10-1	13	ASSERGGRGETQY
TRBV10-3	11	AISEAVDYGYT
TRBV6-1	14	ASSEGGGWRDQPQH
TRBV5-8	13	ASSLEQLSSYEQY
TRBV10-3	12	AISEGVIGQPQH
TRBV13	12	ASSKPGQGYEQY
TRBV18	12	ASSQRDSVYEQY
TRBV7-2	13	AISWGRAGTGELF
TRBV30	14	ACTLGTSGRAYEQY
TRBV19	12	ASSIRGSNTEAF
TRBV4-1	11	ASSYDRDSGYT
TRBV9	12	ASSVVQGAGELF
TRBV29-1	12	SVAVHSEGTEAF
TRBV18	13	ASSLGQADNEKLF
TRBV28	11	ASSFTANYGYT
TRBV9	13	ASSAGQGVPYGYT
TRBV7-2	13	ASSLGDRGQEAQY
TRBV10-3	11	AIRTSSYNEQF
TRBV2	12	ASTPDFSGNTIY
TRBV5-6	14	ASSTLGQDPPYGYT
TRBV5-1	12	ASSFTAGAYEQY
TRBV7-9	10	ASSTRHDEQF
TRBV19	14	ASTTRTALAAYGYT
TRBV16	16	ASSQSRQTKPLSYEQY
TRBV7-8	11	ASSIAGGDGYT
TRBV11-2	16	ASSHRTSGHLNTGELF
TRBV7-8	14	ASSLAAGGIVTEAF
TRBV30	15	ARATSTGGNTAGELF
TRBV30	10	AWSGQADTQY
TRBV30	13	AWSDGASGKNEQF